What follows is one T cell receptor (beta chain) and its context. Its antigen is undetermined. TCRdb reworked the 5' RACE reads into one entry per CDR3 protein, no DNA. This sample's clone table lists roughly 450,000 distinct CDR3 sequences. The data were obtained in a study of T cells expressing NK-cell markers. Germline V gene data show CDR1 as SGHTA and CDR2 as FQGTGA. There are 17 residues in the CDR3. Study results and limitations: In about 6 donors, dominant NKG2C+ clonotypes were about 1.0-7.5% of CD8+ T cells.

This TCR was recovered from a woman aged 50 to 60 in good health. The V and J genes are TRBV7-3 and TRBJ2-2; TCRdb outputs TRBD2, but without DNA this stays unchecked. Sequencing was performed on blood T cells: a sorted CD56 or NKG2C T cell subset, CD4+ or CD8+ T cells, or bulk PBMC T cells (not recorded which). CDR3 sequence reads: CASSLTAGEDGTGELFF.